This paragraph reports one TCR beta chain. The antigen is undetermined. The data are from a study of blood T cell dynamics during melanoma immunotherapy. As for the study in general: Metastatic melanoma patients received first-line pembrolizumab or nivolumab plus ipilimumab.

Assay used: immunoSEQ multiplex PCR; TCRdb lists only in-frame clones, some missing. The sample carries roughly 10,000 clones, 80% recorded once. Broader study findings: Disease-control patients' PBMC repertoires became either more clonal or more diverse at W3. Whether repertoire-driving clones were melanoma-specific could not be determined.

V was shortened by 4 bases and J by 0 bases, with 10 bases between the two germline ends. The CDR3 has 14 amino acids. The germline V gene encodes CDR1 KGHSH and CDR2 LQKENI. As for time point: week 3, after first cycle of checkpoint inhibitor. Patients with prior systemic cancer treatment, concomitant immunosuppressants, or other active malignancies were excluded. The clonotype comes from a human donor with melanoma. The rearrangement uses TRBV18 and TRBJ2-7; D remains ambiguous. The sample consisted of blood, taken from a patient treated with checkpoint blockade. CDR3 nucleotides: TGTGCCAGCTCACAGTCGGCCTTCTCCTACGAGCAGTACTTC. Its protein is CASSQSAFSYEQYF.